Listed below are T cell receptor beta chains from one sample, sequenced in a study of blood T cell repertoires in COVID-19. Using immunoSEQ multiplex PCR, the repertoire was profiled, and TCRdb retains in-frame clones only, with some absent. The profile covers 350,000 or so clones, with approximately 86% appearing a single time and 4% to 5.5% taken by the ten largest. Sequencing input: PBMCs or T cells enriched from blood (not recorded which). The receptors were gathered from a woman between 40 and 55 years old with acute COVID-19. Each CDR3 is given with its conserved first and last residue. The order of the fields is D gene, clone size, J gene, CDR3 length, V gene, CDR3 DNA, CDR3 protein. D genes are given only for firm matches. Not every row has a clone size; where given, it reads once, few, many or a size class.

D: .; size: .; J: TRBJ1-5; length: 16; V: TRBV3-1/TRBV3-2; DNA: TGTGCCAGCAGCCAAGCTTCCAGTAATAGCAATCAGCCCCAGCATTTT; CDR3: CASSQASSNSNQPQHF
D: TRBD1; size: .; J: TRBJ2-1; length: 14; V: TRBV6-2/TRBV6-3; DNA: TGTGCCAGCAGTCTACAGGGGGCGCACAATGAGCAGTTCTTC; CDR3: CASSLQGAHNEQFF
D: .; size: .; J: TRBJ2-7; length: 15; V: TRBV4-2; DNA: TGTGCCAGCAGCCAAGCGATGGGGGCTACCTACGAGCAGTACTTC; CDR3: CASSQAMGATYEQYF
D: .; size: few; J: TRBJ1-4; length: 14; V: TRBV3-1/TRBV3-2; DNA: TGTGCCAGCAGCCAAGGTGGGGGGAATGAAAAACTGTTTTTT; CDR3: CASSQGGGNEKLFF
D: TRBD2; size: .; J: TRBJ2-3; length: 19; V: TRBV20-1; DNA: TGCAGTGCTAGTCCTCCTCCGGGACTAGGTACGTCTAGCACAGATACGCAGTATTTT; CDR3: CSASPPPGLGTSSTDTQYF
D: TRBD1; size: few; J: TRBJ2-7; length: 13; V: TRBV4-3; DNA: TGCGCCAGCAGCCAAAGGGACAGACCCGAGCAGTACTTC; CDR3: CASSQRDRPEQYF
D: .; size: .; J: TRBJ2-3; length: 13; V: TRBV12-3/TRBV12-4; DNA: TGTGCCAGCAGTTTACACATCACAGATACGCAGTATTTT; CDR3: CASSLHITDTQYF
D: TRBD1; size: .; J: TRBJ2-7; length: 15; V: TRBV5-1; DNA: TGCGCCAGCAGACAAAAGGACAGGGCTGGCTACGAGCAGTACTTC; CDR3: CASRQKDRAGYEQYF
D: .; size: .; J: TRBJ1-1; length: 15; V: TRBV11-2; DNA: TGTGCCAGCAGCTCGGACAGTGGTTTGTATCCCGAAGCTTTCTTT; CDR3: CASSSDSGLYPEAFF
D: TRBD1; size: .; J: TRBJ1-4; length: 14; V: TRBV7-6; DNA: TGTGCCAGCAGCTCATGGGACAGCCGCGAAAAACTGTTTTTT; CDR3: CASSSWDSREKLFF
D: TRBD1; size: .; J: TRBJ2-1; length: 14; V: TRBV28; DNA: TGTGCCAGCAGACCGGGACAGATATACAATGAGCAGTTCTTC; CDR3: CASRPGQIYNEQFF
D: .; size: once; J: TRBJ2-7; length: 12; V: TRBV12-3/TRBV12-4; DNA: TGTGCCAGCAGTGCGTCGGCCTACGAGCAGTACTTC; CDR3: CASSASAYEQYF
D: .; size: .; J: TRBJ1-5; length: 15; V: TRBV23-1; DNA: TGCGCCAGCAGTAGCGGCCCTTATAGCAATCAGCCCCAGCATTTT; CDR3: CASSSGPYSNQPQHF
D: TRBD1; size: few; J: TRBJ1-2; length: 14; V: TRBV7-3; DNA: TGTGCCAGCAGCCGACAGGGGGGAGGCTATGGCTACACCTTC; CDR3: CASSRQGGGYGYTF
D: .; size: .; J: TRBJ2-1; length: 16; V: TRBV1; DNA: TGCACCAGCAGCCGGGGGGAGTTAAGATCCTACAATGAGCAGTTCTTC; CDR3: CTSSRGELRSYNEQFF
D: TRBD2; size: .; J: TRBJ2-3; length: 16; V: TRBV9; DNA: TGTGCCAGCAGCCCCACGGGGGGACCAAGCACAGATACGCAGTATTTT; CDR3: CASSPTGGPSTDTQYF
D: TRBD1; size: .; J: TRBJ2-5; length: 16; V: TRBV5-1; DNA: TGCGCCAGCAGCTTGGCGTTATCAGGGGGCCAAGAGACCCAGTACTTC; CDR3: CASSLALSGGQETQYF
D: TRBD2; size: .; J: TRBJ2-1; length: 14; V: TRBV7-2; DNA: TGTGCCAGCAGCTTAGGTAGCGGGGGCAATGAGCAGTTCTTC; CDR3: CASSLGSGGNEQFF
D: TRBD2; size: .; J: TRBJ2-7; length: 14; V: TRBV10-3; DNA: TGTGCCATCAGTAACATAGCGGGACTCCTCGAGCAGTACTTC; CDR3: CAISNIAGLLEQYF
D: TRBD1; size: .; J: TRBJ2-5; length: 17; V: TRBV25-1; DNA: TGTGCCAGCAGTGATATTACCCCGACAGGGGGCAAGGAGACCCAGTACTTC; CDR3: CASSDITPTGGKETQYF
D: .; size: .; J: TRBJ2-2; length: 15; V: TRBV18; DNA: TGTGCCAGCTCACCACGTCCAGGGGACACCGGGGAGCTGTTTTTT; CDR3: CASSPRPGDTGELFF
D: .; size: .; J: TRBJ2-2; length: 15; V: TRBV19; DNA: TGTGCCAGTAGTATCGGGGACAAGGGCACCGGGGAGCTGTTTTTT; CDR3: CASSIGDKGTGELFF
D: .; size: few; J: TRBJ1-1; length: 14; V: TRBV6-2/TRBV6-3; DNA: TGTGCCAGCAGTTACTCAGCCGAGAACACTGAAGCTTTCTTT; CDR3: CASSYSAENTEAFF
D: TRBD2; size: few; J: TRBJ2-4; length: 17; V: TRBV2; DNA: TGTGCCAGCAGTGTGTCTAGCGGGGGTCTAGCCAAAAACATTCAGTACTTC; CDR3: CASSVSSGGLAKNIQYF
D: .; size: once; J: TRBJ1-5; length: 16; V: TRBV18; DNA: TGTGCCAGCTCACCAAGTGAGGCAGGGGGCAATCAGCCCCAGCATTTT; CDR3: CASSPSEAGGNQPQHF
D: .; size: .; J: TRBJ2-2; length: 13; V: TRBV24-1; DNA: TGTGCCACCAGTGATTCGGGCACCGGGGAGCTGTTTTTT; CDR3: CATSDSGTGELFF
D: .; size: .; J: TRBJ2-1; length: 14; V: TRBV4-3; DNA: TGCGCCAGCAGCCAAGATAAGCGGTACAATGAGCAGTTCTTC; CDR3: CASSQDKRYNEQFF
D: TRBD1; size: .; J: TRBJ1-5; length: 15; V: TRBV27; DNA: TGTGCCAGCAGTACCTTAACAGGGGGTGGTCAGCCCCAGCATTTT; CDR3: CASSTLTGGGQPQHF
D: TRBD2; size: .; J: TRBJ2-3; length: 15; V: TRBV13; DNA: TGTGCCAGCAGCCCGGGAGGCGTTTTGGCAGATACGCAGTATTTT; CDR3: CASSPGGVLADTQYF
D: TRBD1; size: .; J: TRBJ2-7; length: 15; V: TRBV4-3; DNA: TGCGCCAGCAGCCAAGAACAGGGGAGATACTACGAGCAGTACTTC; CDR3: CASSQEQGRYYEQYF
D: TRBD1; size: .; J: TRBJ2-7; length: 14; V: TRBV28; DNA: TGTGCCAGCAGTTCGGGACAGGGGCCCTACGAGCAGTACTTC; CDR3: CASSSGQGPYEQYF
D: .; size: .; J: TRBJ1-3; length: 14; V: TRBV3-1/TRBV3-2; DNA: TGTGCCAGCAGCCAAGCCGTCTCTGGAAACACCATATATTTT; CDR3: CASSQAVSGNTIYF
D: .; size: .; J: TRBJ1-5; length: 15; V: TRBV6-5; DNA: TGTGCCAGCAGGCGGACAGAGCGGAGCAATCAGCCCCAGCATTTT; CDR3: CASRRTERSNQPQHF
D: .; size: .; J: TRBJ2-5; length: 15; V: TRBV7-2; DNA: TGTGCCAGCAGCTTGGCCGGGGGGCTGGGAGAGACCCAGTACTTC; CDR3: CASSLAGGLGETQYF
D: TRBD1; size: .; J: TRBJ1-3; length: 19; V: TRBV5-6; DNA: TGTGCCAGCAGCTCCCGCCGGGGACAGGGACGACCCTCTGGAAACACCATATATTTT; CDR3: CASSSRRGQGRPSGNTIYF
D: TRBD1; size: .; J: TRBJ1-2; length: 15; V: TRBV9; DNA: TGTGCCAGCAGTGACGGGACAGGCCTTAGGAGGGGCTACACCTTC; CDR3: CASSDGTGLRRGYTF
D: TRBD1; size: .; J: TRBJ2-2; length: 14; V: TRBV7-2; DNA: TGTGCCAGCAGCCATGACAGGGCGGGCGGGGAGCTGTTTTTT; CDR3: CASSHDRAGGELFF
D: .; size: .; J: TRBJ1-4; length: 14; V: TRBV5-1; DNA: TGCGCCAGCAGCTTGGTAGGGGCGAGTGAAAAACTGTTTTTT; CDR3: CASSLVGASEKLFF
D: TRBD2; size: once; J: TRBJ2-1; length: 17; V: TRBV28; DNA: TGTGCCAGCAGTTTAGGGACTAGCGGGAGGGCCTACAATGAGCAGTTCTTC; CDR3: CASSLGTSGRAYNEQFF
D: TRBD1; size: .; J: TRBJ2-1; length: 16; V: TRBV11-2; DNA: TGTGCCAGCAGCTTAGATTACAGGGGCTCCTACAATGAGCAGTTCTTC; CDR3: CASSLDYRGSYNEQFF
D: .; size: .; J: TRBJ2-1; length: 15; V: TRBV11-2; DNA: TGTGCCAGCAGCTTGCGGACAGCCAATATCTATGAGCAGTTCTTC; CDR3: CASSLRTANIYEQFF
D: .; size: .; J: TRBJ1-6; length: 16; V: TRBV6-6; DNA: TGTGCCAGCAGTTACTCCCCAGGGCAGGTGGTTTCACCCCTCCACTTT; CDR3: CASSYSPGQVVSPLHF
D: TRBD1; size: .; J: TRBJ1-2; length: 14; V: TRBV28; DNA: TGTGCCAGCAGTTTGTCAACAGGGGACTATGGCTACACCTTC; CDR3: CASSLSTGDYGYTF
D: .; size: .; J: TRBJ1-4; length: 15; V: TRBV5-1; DNA: TGCGCCAGCAGCTTCGGGAGCGGAACTAATGAAAAACTGTTTTTT; CDR3: CASSFGSGTNEKLFF
D: .; size: .; J: TRBJ2-2; length: 16; V: TRBV10-3; DNA: TGTGCCATCAGGCCCCCAGGGGCTAGGGACACCGGGGAGCTGTTTTTT; CDR3: CAIRPPGARDTGELFF
D: TRBD1; size: once; J: TRBJ1-2; length: 17; V: TRBV5-4; DNA: TGTGCCAGCAGCTTGCGGGACAGGTCGGTTTCGGCCTATGGCTACACCTTC; CDR3: CASSLRDRSVSAYGYTF
D: TRBD1; size: .; J: TRBJ1-2; length: 15; V: TRBV3-1/TRBV3-2; DNA: TGTGCCAGCAGCCTTCGTCGGGACAGAAACTATGGCTACACCTTC; CDR3: CASSLRRDRNYGYTF
D: .; size: .; J: TRBJ1-2; length: 13; V: TRBV25-1; DNA: TGTGCCAGCAGTGAATTACCGGGTGCAGGCTACACCTTC; CDR3: CASSELPGAGYTF
D: .; size: .; J: TRBJ1-4; length: 12; V: TRBV6-2/TRBV6-3; DNA: TGTGCCAGCAGCCCCTACCGAGAAAAACTGTTTTTT; CDR3: CASSPYREKLFF
D: .; size: .; J: TRBJ1-2; length: 16; V: TRBV20-1; DNA: TGCAGTGCTAGTACAGGGAGGGTTGGCGTGAACTATGGCTACACCTTC; CDR3: CSASTGRVGVNYGYTF
D: .; size: .; J: TRBJ1-4; length: 13; V: TRBV5-6; DNA: TGTGCCAGCAGCACGGACAGAGTCGAAAAACTGTTTTTT; CDR3: CASSTDRVEKLFF
D: TRBD2; size: few; J: TRBJ2-7; length: 15; V: TRBV7-9; DNA: TGTGCCAGCAGCTACGAGCGGGGGGACTTCTACGAGCAGTACTTC; CDR3: CASSYERGDFYEQYF
D: TRBD1; size: .; J: TRBJ1-2; length: 15; V: TRBV2; DNA: TGTGCCAGCTCCGGGACAGGGGGCGAATTCTATGGCTACACCTTC; CDR3: CASSGTGGEFYGYTF
D: TRBD2; size: .; J: TRBJ2-1; length: 15; V: TRBV29-1; DNA: TGCAGCGTTGGTCTAGCGGGAGGCCCCGGCAATAAGCAGTTCTTC; CDR3: CSVGLAGGPGNKQFF
D: .; size: .; J: TRBJ1-5; length: 13; V: TRBV7-8; DNA: TGTGCCAGCAGCTTAGGGAAGCGTCAGCCCCAGCATTTT; CDR3: CASSLGKRQPQHF
D: TRBD1; size: .; J: TRBJ2-1; length: 16; V: TRBV5-4; DNA: TGTGCCAGCAGCTTGGCACCGGGACAGGGGTTCAATGAGCAGTTCTTC; CDR3: CASSLAPGQGFNEQFF
D: .; size: .; J: TRBJ1-2; length: 14; V: TRBV28; DNA: TGTGCCAGCAGTCCGCCGGCGGGGTGGTATGGCTACACCTTC; CDR3: CASSPPAGWYGYTF
D: TRBD1; size: .; J: TRBJ2-7; length: 16; V: TRBV27; DNA: TGTGCCAGCAGTTCGACCGGGACAGGGATTACCTACGAGCAGTACTTC; CDR3: CASSSTGTGITYEQYF